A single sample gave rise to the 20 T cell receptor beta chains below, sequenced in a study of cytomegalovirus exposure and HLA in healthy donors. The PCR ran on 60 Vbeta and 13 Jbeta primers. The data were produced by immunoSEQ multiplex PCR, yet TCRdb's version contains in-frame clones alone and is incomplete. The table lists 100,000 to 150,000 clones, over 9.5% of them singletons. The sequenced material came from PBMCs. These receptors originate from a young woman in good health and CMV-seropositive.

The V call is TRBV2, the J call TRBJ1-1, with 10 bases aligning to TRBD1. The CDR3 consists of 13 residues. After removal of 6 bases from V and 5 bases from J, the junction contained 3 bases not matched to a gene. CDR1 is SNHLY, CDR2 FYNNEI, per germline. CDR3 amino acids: CASREGQGTEAFF. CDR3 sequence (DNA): TGTGCCAGCAGAGAGGGACAGGGGACTGAAGCTTTCTTT.

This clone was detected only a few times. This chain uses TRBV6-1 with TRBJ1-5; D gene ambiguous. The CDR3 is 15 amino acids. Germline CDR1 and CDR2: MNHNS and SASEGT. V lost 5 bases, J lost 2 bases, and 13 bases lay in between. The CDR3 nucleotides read TGTGCCAGCAGTCCCCATACAGAACGCAATCAGCCCCAGCATTTT. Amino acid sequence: CASSPHTERNQPQHF.

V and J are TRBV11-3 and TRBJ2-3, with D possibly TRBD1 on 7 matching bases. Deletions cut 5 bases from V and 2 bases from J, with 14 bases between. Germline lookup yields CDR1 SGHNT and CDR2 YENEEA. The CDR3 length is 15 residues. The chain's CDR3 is CASSPGGTYTDTQYF. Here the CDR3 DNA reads TGTGCCAGCAGCCCAGGGGGGACATACACAGATACGCAGTATTTT.

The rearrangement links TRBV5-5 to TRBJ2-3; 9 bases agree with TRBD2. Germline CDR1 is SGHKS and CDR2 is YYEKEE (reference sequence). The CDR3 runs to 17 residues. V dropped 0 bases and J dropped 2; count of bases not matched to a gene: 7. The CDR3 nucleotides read TGTGCCAGCAGCTTGGTCGGCGGGAGGGGATCCACAGATACGCAGTATTTT. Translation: CASSLVGGRGSTDTQYF.

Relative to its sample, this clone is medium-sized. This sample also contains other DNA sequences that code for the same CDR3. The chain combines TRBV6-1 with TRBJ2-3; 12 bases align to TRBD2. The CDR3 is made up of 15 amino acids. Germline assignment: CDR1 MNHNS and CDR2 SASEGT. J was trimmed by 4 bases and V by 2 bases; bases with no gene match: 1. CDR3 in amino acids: CASSELAGGPDTQYF. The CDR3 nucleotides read TGTGCCAGCAGTGAACTAGCGGGAGGGCCAGATACGCAGTATTTT.

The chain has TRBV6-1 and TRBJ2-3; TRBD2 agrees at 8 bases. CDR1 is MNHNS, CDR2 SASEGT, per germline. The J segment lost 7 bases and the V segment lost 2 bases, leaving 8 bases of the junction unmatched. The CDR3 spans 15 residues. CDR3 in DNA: TGTGCCAGCAGTGAAACGTTAGCGGGAATTCATACGCAGTATTTT. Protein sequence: CASSETLAGIHTQYF.

The CDR3 reads CASSQNGGTQETQYF. CDR3 DNA sequence: TGCGCCAGCAGCCAAAACGGGGGTACCCAAGAGACCCAGTACTTC. This chain joins TRBV5-1 and TRBJ2-5, with D possibly TRBD2 on 6 matching bases. Trimming shortened V by 4 bases and J by 1 base, and 14 bases separated the two germline ends. The germline gives CDR1 SGHRS, CDR2 YFSETQ. The length of the CDR3 is 15 residues.

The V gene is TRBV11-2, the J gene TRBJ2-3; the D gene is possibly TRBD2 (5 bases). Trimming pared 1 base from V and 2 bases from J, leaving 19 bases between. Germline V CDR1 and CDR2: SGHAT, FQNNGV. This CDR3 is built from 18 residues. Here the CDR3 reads CASSLVFGSGGLTDTQYF. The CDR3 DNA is TGTGCCAGCAGCTTAGTTTTTGGTTCCGGCGGGCTCACAGATACGCAGTATTTT. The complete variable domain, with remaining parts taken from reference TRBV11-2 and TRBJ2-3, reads EAGVAQSPRYKIIEKRQSVAFWCNPISGHATLYWYQQILGQGPKLLIQFQNNGVVDDSQLPKDRFSAERLKGVDSTLKIQPAKLEDSAVYLCASSLVFGSGGLTDTQYFGPGTRLTVL.

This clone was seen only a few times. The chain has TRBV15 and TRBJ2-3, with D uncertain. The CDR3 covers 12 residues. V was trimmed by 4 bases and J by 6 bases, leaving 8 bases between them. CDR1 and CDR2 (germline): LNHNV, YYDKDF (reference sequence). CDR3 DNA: TGTGCCACCAGCACCGTTTTTGATACGCAGTATTTT. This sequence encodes CATSTVFDTQYF. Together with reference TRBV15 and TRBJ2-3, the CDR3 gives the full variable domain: DAMVIQNPRYQVTQFGKPVTLSCSQTLNHNVMYWYQQKSSQAPKLLFHYYDKDFNNEADTPDNFQSRRPNTSFCFLDIRSPGLGDTAMYLCATSTVFDTQYFGPGTRLTVL.

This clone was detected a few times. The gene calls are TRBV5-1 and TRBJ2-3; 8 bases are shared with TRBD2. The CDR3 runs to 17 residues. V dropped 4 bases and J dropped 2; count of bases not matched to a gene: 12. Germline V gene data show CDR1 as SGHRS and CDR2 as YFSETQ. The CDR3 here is CASSLGAGGFTTDTQYF. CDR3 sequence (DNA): TGCGCCAGCAGCCTGGGGGCGGGAGGCTTCACCACAGATACGCAGTATTTT.

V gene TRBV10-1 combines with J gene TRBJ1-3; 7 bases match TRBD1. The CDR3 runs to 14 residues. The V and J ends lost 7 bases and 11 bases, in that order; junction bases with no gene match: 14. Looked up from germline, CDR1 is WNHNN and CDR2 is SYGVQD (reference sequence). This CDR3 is CASIRTGPRMSIYF. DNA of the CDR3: TGCGCCAGCATTAGGACAGGACCGCGGATGTCCATATATTTT.

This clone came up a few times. For the CDR3, the DNA is TGTGCCAGCAGCTTAGGTGGACTGGGGAATGAGCAGTTCTTC. Its protein product is CASSLGGLGNEQFF. The chain couples TRBV7-3 to TRBJ2-1; a possible D gene is TRBD2 (5 bases). The ends were cut back, 2 bases at V and 7 bases at J, with 12 bases in the middle. This CDR3 has 14 amino acids. Germline V gene lookup returns CDR1 SGHTA and CDR2 FQGTGA.

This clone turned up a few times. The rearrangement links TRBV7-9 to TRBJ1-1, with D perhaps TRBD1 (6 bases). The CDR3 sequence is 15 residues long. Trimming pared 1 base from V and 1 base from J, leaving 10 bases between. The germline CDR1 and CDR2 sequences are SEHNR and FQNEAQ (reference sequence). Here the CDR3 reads CASSLGDRQNTEAFF. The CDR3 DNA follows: TGTGCCAGCAGCTTAGGAGACAGGCAGAACACTGAAGCTTTCTTT.

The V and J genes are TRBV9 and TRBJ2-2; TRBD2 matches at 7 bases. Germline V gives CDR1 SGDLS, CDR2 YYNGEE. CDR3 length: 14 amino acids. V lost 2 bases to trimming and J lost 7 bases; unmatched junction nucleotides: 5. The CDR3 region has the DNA TGTGCCAGCAGCGTTACTGGGGGGGTCGGGGAGCTGTTTTTT. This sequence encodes CASSVTGGVGELFF.

The CDR3 loop is CASSLTSLTDTQYF. CDR3 sequence (DNA): TGTGCCAGCAGCTTAACGAGTCTAACAGATACGCAGTATTTT. The rearrangement uses TRBV7-3 and TRBJ2-3; D call uncertain. Trimming pared 0 bases from V and 3 bases from J, leaving 7 bases between. This CDR3 is built from 14 residues. The germline V gene encodes CDR1 SGHTA and CDR2 FQGTGA.

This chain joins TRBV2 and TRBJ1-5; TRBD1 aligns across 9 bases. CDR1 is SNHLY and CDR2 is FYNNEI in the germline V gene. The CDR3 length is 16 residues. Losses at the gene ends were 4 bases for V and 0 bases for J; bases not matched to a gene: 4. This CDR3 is CASSGQGGVSNQPQHF. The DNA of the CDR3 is TGTGCCAGCAGTGGACAGGGGGGAGTTAGCAATCAGCCCCAGCATTTT.

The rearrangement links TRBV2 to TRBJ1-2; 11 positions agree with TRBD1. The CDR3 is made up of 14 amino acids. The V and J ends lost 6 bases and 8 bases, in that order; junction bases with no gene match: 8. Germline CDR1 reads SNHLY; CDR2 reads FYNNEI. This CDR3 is CASSGQGASPGYTF. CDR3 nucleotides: TGTGCCAGCAGCGGACAGGGGGCGTCCCCCGGCTACACCTTC.

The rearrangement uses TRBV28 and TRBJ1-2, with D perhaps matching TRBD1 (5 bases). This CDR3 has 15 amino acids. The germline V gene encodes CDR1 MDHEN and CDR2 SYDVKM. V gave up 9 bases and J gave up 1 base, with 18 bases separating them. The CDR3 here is CASTASGLFNYGYTF. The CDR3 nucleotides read TGTGCCAGTACCGCTTCGGGACTGTTTAACTATGGCTACACCTTC.

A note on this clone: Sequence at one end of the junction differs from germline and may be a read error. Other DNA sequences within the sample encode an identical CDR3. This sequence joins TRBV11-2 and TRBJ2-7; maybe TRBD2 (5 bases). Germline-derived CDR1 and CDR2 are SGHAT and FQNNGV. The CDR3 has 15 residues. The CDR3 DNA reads TGTGCCAGTAGCTTACGTTCGGAGGTCTACTACGAGCAGTACTTC. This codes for CASSLRSEVYYEQYF.

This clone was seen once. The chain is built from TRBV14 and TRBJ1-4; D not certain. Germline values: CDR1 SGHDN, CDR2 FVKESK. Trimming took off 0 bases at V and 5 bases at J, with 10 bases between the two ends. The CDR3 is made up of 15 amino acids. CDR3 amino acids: CASSQEARSNEKLFF. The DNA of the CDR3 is TGTGCCAGCAGCCAAGAAGCACGGTCGAATGAAAAACTGTTTTTT.